This T cell receptor beta chain originates from a study of cytomegalovirus exposure and HLA in healthy donors. The PCR was carried out with 60 Vbeta primers and 13 Jbeta primers. Produced via immunoSEQ multiplex PCR; TCRdb's table is partial and in-frame only. The sample holds about 130,000 clones, around 85% seen once. Germline-derived CDR1 and CDR2 are MNHEY and SVGAGI. V was pared by 2 bases and J by 6 bases, with 7 bases between. The CDR3 is made up of 13 amino acids. The gene calls are TRBV6-5 and TRBJ1-4; the D is unclear. This receptor was obtained from a woman aged 25-40 years in good health and CMV-seropositive. Sequenced sample: PBMCs. The CDR3 loop reads CASSYVADEKLFF. CDR3 DNA sequence: TGTGCCAGCAGTTACGTGGCAGATGAAAAACTGTTTTTT.